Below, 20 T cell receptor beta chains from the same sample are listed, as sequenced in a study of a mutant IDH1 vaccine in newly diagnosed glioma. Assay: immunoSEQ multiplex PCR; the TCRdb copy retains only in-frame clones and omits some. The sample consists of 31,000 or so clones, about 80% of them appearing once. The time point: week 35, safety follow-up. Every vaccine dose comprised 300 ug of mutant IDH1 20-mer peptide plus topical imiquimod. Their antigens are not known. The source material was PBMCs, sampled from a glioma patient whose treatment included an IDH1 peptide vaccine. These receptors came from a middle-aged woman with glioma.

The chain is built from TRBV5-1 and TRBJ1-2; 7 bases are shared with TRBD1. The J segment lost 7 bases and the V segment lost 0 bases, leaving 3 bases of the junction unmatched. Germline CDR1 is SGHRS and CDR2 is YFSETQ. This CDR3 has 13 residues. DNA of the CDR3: TGCGCCAGCAGCTTGGCAGGGGGTGGTGGCTACACCTTC. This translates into CASSLAGGGGYTF.

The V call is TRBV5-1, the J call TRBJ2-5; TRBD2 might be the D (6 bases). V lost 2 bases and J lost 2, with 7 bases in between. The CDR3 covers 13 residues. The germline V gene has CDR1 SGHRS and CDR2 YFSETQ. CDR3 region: CASSFGLQETQYF. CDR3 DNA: TGCGCCAGCAGCTTCGGACTACAAGAGACCCAGTACTTC. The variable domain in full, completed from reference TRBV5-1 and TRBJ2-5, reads KAGVTQTPRYLIKTRGQQVTLSCSPISGHRSVSWYQQTPGQGLQFLFEYFSETQRNKGNFPGRFSGRQFSNSRSEMNVSTLELGDSALYLCASSFGLQETQYFGPGTRLLVL.

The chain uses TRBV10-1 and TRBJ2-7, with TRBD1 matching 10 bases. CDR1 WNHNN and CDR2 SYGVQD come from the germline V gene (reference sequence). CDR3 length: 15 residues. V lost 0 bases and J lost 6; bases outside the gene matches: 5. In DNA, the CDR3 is TGCGCCAGCAGTGAGTCCCCCGGGACAGGGGTCGAGCAGTACTTC. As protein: CASSESPGTGVEQYF.

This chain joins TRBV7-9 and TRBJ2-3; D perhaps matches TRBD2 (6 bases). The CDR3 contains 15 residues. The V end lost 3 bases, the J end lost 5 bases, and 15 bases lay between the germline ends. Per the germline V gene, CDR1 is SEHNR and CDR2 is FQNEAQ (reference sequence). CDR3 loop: CASSFAGGAGDTQYF. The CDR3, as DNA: TGTGCCAGCAGCTTCGCCGGAGGGGCGGGAGATACGCAGTATTTT.

CDR3 protein: CASSIDVGKNYGYTF. DNA of the CDR3: TGTGCCAGTAGTATAGACGTGGGCAAGAACTATGGCTACACCTTC. The chain is built from TRBV19 and TRBJ1-2; D unclear. Per germline, CDR1 LNHDA and CDR2 SQIVND (reference sequence). The CDR3 contains 15 residues. The ends were cut back, 0 bases at V and 2 bases at J, with 10 bases in the middle. The full variable domain, its missing parts supplied by reference TRBV19 and TRBJ1-2, is DGGITQSPKYLFRKEGQNVTLSCEQNLNHDAMYWYRQDPGQGLRLIYYSQIVNDFQKGDIAEGYSVSREKKESFPLTVTSAQKNPTAFYLCASSIDVGKNYGYTFGSGTRLTVV.

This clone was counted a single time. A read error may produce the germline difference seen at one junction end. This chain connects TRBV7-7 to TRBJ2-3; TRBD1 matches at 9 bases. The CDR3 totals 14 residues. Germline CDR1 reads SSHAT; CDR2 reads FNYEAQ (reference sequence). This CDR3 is CASSLGTGPDTQYF. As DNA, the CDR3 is TGTGCTAGCAGCTTGGGGACAGGGCCAGATACGCAGTATTTT.

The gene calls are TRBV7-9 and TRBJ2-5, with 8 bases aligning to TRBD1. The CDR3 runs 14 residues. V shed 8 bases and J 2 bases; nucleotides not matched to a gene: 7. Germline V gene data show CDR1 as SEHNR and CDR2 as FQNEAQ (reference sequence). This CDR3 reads CASAGGGRQETQYF. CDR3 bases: TGTGCCAGCGCAGGGGGCGGACGTCAAGAGACCCAGTACTTC.

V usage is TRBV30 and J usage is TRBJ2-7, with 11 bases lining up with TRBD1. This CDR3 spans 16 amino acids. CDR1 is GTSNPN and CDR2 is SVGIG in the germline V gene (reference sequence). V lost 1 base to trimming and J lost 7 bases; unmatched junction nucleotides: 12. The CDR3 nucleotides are TGTGCCTGGAGTGGGCCTAACGGACAGGGGGCGCGAGAGCAGTACTTC. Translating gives CAWSGPNGQGAREQYF.

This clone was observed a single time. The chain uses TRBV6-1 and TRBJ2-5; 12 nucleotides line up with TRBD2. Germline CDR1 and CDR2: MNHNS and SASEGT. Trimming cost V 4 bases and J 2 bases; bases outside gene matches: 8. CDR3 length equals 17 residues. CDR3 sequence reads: CASSGPRTSGVQETQYF. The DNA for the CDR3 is TGTGCCAGCAGTGGACCCCGGACTAGCGGGGTACAAGAGACCCAGTACTTC.

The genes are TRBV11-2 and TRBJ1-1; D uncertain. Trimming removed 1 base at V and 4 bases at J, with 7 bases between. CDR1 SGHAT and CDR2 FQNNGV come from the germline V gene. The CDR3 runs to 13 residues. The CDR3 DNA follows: TGTGCCAGCAGCTTAGGAACTGGCACTGAAGCTTTCTTT. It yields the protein CASSLGTGTEAFF.

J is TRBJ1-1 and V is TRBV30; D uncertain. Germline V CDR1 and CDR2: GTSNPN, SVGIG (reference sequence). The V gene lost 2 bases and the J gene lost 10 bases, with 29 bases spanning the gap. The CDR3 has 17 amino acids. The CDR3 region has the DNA TGTGCCTGGAGTCCTACCCCCTTAACTATTCAAGGCCCGAGAGCTTTCTTT. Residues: CAWSPTPLTIQGPRAFF.

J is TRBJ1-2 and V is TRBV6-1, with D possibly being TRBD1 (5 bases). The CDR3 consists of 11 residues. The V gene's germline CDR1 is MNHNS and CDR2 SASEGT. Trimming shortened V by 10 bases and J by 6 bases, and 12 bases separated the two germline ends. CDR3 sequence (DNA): TGTGCCATCTGGGGGACGGATGGCTACACCTTC. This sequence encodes CAIWGTDGYTF.

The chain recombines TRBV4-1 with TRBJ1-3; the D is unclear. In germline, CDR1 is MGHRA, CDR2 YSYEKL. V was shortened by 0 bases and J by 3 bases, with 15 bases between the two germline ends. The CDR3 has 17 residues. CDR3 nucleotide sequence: TGCGCCAGCAGCCAAGATAGAGTCGGGGTACATGGAAACACCATATATTTT. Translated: CASSQDRVGVHGNTIYF.

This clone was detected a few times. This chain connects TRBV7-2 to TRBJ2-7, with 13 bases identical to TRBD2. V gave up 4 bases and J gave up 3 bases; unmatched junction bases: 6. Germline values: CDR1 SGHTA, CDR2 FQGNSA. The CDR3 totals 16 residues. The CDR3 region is CASSSRTSGGRYEQYF. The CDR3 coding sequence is TGTGCCAGCAGCTCAAGGACTAGCGGGGGCCGCTACGAGCAGTACTTC.

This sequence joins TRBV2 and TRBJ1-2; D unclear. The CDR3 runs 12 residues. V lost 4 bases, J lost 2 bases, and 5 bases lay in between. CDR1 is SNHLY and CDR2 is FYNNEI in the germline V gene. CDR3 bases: TGTGCCAGCAGTGCACGGAACTATGGCTACACCTTC. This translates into CASSARNYGYTF.

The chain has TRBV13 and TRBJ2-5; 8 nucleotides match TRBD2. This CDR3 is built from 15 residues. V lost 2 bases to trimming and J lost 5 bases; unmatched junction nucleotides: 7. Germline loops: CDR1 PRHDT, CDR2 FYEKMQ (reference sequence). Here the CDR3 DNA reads TGTGCCAGCAGCTTAACGGGGGGGGCCGGGGAGACCCAGTACTTC. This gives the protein CASSLTGGAGETQYF.

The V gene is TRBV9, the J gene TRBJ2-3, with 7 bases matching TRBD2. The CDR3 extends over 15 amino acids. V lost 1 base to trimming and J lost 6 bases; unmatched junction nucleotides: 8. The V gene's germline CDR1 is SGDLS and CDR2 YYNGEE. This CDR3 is CASSVSAGVRDTQYF. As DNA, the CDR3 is TGTGCCAGCAGCGTATCTGCGGGGGTAAGGGATACGCAGTATTTT.

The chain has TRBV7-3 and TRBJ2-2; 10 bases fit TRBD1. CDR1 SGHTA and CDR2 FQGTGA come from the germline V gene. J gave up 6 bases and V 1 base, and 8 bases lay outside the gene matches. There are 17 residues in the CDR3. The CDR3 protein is CASSLNRDRGLAGELFF. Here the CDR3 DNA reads TGTGCCAGCAGCTTAAACCGGGACAGGGGCTTGGCCGGGGAGCTGTTTTTT.

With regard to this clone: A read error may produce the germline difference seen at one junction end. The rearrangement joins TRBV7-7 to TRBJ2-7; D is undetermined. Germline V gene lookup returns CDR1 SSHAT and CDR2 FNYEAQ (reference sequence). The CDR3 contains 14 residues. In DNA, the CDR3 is TGTGCTAGCAGCCCCCCCAGCTTCTCCTACGAGCAGTACTTC. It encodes CASSPPSFSYEQYF. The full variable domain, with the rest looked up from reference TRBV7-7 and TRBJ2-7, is GAGVSQSPRYKVTKRGQDVTLRCDPISSHATLYWYQQALGQGPEFLTYFNYEAQPDKSGLPSDRFSAERPEGSISTLTIQRTEQRDSAMYRCASSPPSFSYEQYFGPGTRLTVT.

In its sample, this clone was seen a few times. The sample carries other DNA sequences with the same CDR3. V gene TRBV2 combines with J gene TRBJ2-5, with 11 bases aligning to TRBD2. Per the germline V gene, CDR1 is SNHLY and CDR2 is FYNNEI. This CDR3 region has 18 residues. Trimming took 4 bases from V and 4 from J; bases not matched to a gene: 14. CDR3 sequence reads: CASSAASGGFTRGETQYF. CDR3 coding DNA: TGTGCCAGCAGTGCTGCTAGCGGGGGGTTCACACGGGGAGAGACCCAGTACTTC.